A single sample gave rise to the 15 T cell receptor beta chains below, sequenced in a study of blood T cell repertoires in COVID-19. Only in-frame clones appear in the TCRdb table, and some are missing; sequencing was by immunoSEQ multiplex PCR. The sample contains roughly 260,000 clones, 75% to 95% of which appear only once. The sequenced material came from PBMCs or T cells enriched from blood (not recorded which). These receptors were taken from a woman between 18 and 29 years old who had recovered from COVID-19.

CDR3 nucleotide sequence: TGTGCCAGCTCACCACGTTCCCCGACAAAAATGAACACTGAAGCTTTCTTT. Protein sequence: CASSPRSPTKMNTEAFF. The chain is built from TRBV18 and TRBJ1-1; D is ambiguous. V dropped 1 base and J dropped 0 bases, with 15 bases sitting between them. Germline CDR1 is KGHSH and CDR2 is LQKENI. There are 17 residues in the CDR3.

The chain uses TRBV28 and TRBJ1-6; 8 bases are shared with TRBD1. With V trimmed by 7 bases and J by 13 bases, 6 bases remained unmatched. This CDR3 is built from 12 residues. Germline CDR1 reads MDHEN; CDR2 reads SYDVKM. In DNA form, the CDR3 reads TGTGCCAGCAACGTACAGGGGGAGCCCCTCCACTTT. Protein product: CASNVQGEPLHF.

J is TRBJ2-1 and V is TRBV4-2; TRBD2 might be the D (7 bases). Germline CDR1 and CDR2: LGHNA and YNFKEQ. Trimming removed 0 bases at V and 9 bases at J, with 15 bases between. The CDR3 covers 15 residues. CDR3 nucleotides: TGTGCCAGCAGCCAAGATCTGGGGGGGGGCCGTGAGCAGTTCTTC. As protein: CASSQDLGGGREQFF.

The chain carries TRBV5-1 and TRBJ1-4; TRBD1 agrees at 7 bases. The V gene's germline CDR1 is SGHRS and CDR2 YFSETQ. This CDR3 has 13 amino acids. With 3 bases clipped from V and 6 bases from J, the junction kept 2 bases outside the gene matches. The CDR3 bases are TGCGCCAGCAGCTGGACAGGAGATGAAAAACTGTTTTTT. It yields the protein CASSWTGDEKLFF.

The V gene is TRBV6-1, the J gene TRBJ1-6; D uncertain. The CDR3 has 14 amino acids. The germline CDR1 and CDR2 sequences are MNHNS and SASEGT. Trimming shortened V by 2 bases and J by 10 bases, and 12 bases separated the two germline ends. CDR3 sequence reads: CASSEWGGKSPLHF. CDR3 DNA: TGTGCCAGCAGTGAATGGGGAGGGAAGTCACCCCTCCACTTT.

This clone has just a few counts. The CDR3 DNA is TGTGCCAGCAGTCGACAGGTCATGAGTAGCAATCAGCCCCAGCATTTT. Translating gives CASSRQVMSSNQPQHF. The V and J genes are TRBV28 and TRBJ1-5; TRBD1 is a possible D gene (6 bases). Between the trimmed V and J ends, which lost 5 bases and 0 bases, there was a span of 14 bases. The CDR3 is made up of 16 amino acids. Germline CDR1 reads MDHEN; CDR2 reads SYDVKM.

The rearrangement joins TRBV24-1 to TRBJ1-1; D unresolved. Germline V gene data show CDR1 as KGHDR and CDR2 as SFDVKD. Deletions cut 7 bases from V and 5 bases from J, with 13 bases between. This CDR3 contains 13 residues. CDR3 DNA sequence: TGTGCCACCAGGGCCCAGGATTTTACTGAAGCTTTCTTT. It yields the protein CATRAQDFTEAFF.

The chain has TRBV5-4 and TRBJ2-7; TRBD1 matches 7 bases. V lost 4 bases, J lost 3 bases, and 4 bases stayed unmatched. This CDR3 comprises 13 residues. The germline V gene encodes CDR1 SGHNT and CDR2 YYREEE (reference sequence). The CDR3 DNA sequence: TGTGCCAGCAGCCGAGGGACAGACTACGAGCAGTACTTC. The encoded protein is CASSRGTDYEQYF.

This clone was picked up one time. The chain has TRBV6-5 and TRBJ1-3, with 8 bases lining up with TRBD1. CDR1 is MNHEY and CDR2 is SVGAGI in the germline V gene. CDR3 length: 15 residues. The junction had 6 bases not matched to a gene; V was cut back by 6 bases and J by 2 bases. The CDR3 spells CASSRLTGAGNTIYF. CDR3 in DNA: TGTGCCAGCAGCCGACTGACAGGGGCTGGAAACACCATATATTTT.

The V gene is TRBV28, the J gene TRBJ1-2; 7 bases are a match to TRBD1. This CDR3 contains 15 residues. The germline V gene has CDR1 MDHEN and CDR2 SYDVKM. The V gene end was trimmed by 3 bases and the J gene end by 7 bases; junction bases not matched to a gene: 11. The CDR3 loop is CASSLGDSLVSGYTF. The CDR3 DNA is TGTGCCAGCAGTTTGGGGGACAGCCTTGTGTCTGGCTACACCTTC.

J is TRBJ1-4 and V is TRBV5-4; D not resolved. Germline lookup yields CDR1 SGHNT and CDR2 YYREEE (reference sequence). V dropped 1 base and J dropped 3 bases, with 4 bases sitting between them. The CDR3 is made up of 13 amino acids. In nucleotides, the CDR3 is TGTGCCAGCAGCTTGCGGGCTAATGAAAAACTGTTTTTT. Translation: CASSLRANEKLFF.

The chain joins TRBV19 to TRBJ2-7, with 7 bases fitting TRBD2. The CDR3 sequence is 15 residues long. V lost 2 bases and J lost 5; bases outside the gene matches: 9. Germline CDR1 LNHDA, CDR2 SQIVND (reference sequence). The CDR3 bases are TGTGCCAGTAGTATAATCGGGGGGAATAGGGACGAGCAGTACTTC. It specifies CASSIIGGNRDEQYF.

CDR3 bases: TGTGCCAGCAGTTTAGGGAGCACTGAAGCTTTCTTT. It is translated as CASSLGSTEAFF. This sequence joins TRBV12-3 or TRBV12-4 and TRBJ1-1; D is unclear. V dropped 1 base and J dropped 4 bases, with 4 bases sitting between them. The CDR3 loop spans 12 amino acids.

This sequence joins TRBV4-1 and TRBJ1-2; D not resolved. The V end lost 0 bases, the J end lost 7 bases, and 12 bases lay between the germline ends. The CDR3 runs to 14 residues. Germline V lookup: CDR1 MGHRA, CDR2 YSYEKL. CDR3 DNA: TGCGCCAGCAGCCAAGATTTAAGAGGAGGTGGCTACACCTTC. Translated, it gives CASSQDLRGGGYTF.

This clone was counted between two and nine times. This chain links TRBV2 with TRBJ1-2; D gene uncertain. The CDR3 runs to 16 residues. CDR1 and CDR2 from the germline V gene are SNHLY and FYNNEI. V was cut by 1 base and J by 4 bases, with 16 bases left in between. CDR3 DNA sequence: TGTGCCAGCAGTGAAGTTTTGGTTCCGGGAGGCTATGGCTACACCTTC. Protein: CASSEVLVPGGYGYTF.